The 10 T cell receptor beta chains given below trace back to one sample, sequenced in a study of blood T cell repertoires in COVID-19. The table came from immunoSEQ multiplex PCR; TCRdb's copy has only in-frame clones and leaves some out. The sample lists a few hundred thousand clones, roughly 90% occurring once. Source material: peripheral blood. These TCRs come from a man younger than 45 who had recovered from COVID-19.

The rearrangement uses TRBV19 and TRBJ1-6; unclear D gene. V lost 7 bases and J 6 bases, leaving 10 bases between the germline ends. Germline values: CDR1 LNHDA, CDR2 SQIVND (reference sequence). This CDR3 spans 13 amino acids. CDR3: CASTTGFNSPLHF. CDR3 nucleotide sequence: TGTGCCAGTACGACCGGGTTTAATTCACCCCTCCACTTT.

The chain recombines TRBV11-3 with TRBJ1-1, with TRBD1 identical over 8 bases. V trimming: 4 bases; J trimming: 0 bases; junction bases outside the gene matches: 4. Looked up from germline, CDR1 is SGHNT and CDR2 is YENEEA. The length of the CDR3 is 15 residues. As DNA, the CDR3 is TGTGCCAGCAGCTCAGGACAGGGTATGAACACTGAAGCTTTCTTT. Translating it yields CASSSGQGMNTEAFF.

The genes are TRBV13 and TRBJ2-5, with 9 positions matching TRBD1. V shed 4 bases, J shed 5 bases, and the junction held 14 bases outside the gene matches. Germline CDR1 reads PRHDT; CDR2 reads FYEKMQ (reference sequence). CDR3 length: 17 amino acids. DNA of the CDR3: TGTGCCAGCAGCTCCCGCGGACAGGGGCCAGTTGGGGAGACCCAGTACTTC. Translation: CASSSRGQGPVGETQYF.

The chain recombines TRBV5-1 with TRBJ1-5; possibly TRBD1 for D (5 bases). Between the trimmed V and J ends, which lost 1 base and 9 bases, there was a span of 14 bases. Germline V gene data show CDR1 as SGHRS and CDR2 as YFSETQ. The CDR3 runs to 14 residues. CDR3 region: CASSLMGGERPQHF. Here the CDR3 DNA reads TGCGCCAGCAGCTTGATGGGGGGTGAGCGGCCCCAGCATTTT.

J is TRBJ2-3 and V is TRBV3-1 (or the pseudogene TRBV3-2), with TRBD2 matching over 8 bases. V dropped 2 bases and J dropped 4; count of bases not matched to a gene: 17. The germline gives CDR1 LGHDT, CDR2 YNNKEL (reference sequence). The CDR3 sequence is 19 residues long. CDR3 sequence (DNA): TGTGCCAGCAGCCAAAAGTCTCCCCCCCGCGGGGGGTGGGCAGATACGCAGTATTTT. This codes for CASSQKSPPRGGWADTQYF.

V and J are TRBV15 and TRBJ2-5, with 9 positions matching TRBD2. Germline V gene sequence: CDR1 LNHNV, CDR2 YYDKDF (reference sequence). The CDR3 is made up of 14 amino acids. Trimming removed 4 bases from V and 7 bases from J; junction bases left unmatched: 7. The CDR3 bases are TGTGCCACCAGCACACAGCGGGGGGTTTGGACCCAGTACTTC. It encodes CATSTQRGVWTQYF.

The CDR3 DNA sequence: TGTGCCAGCAGACTACGGACTAGCGGTTACAATGAGCAGTTCTTC. Translating gives CASRLRTSGYNEQFF. V is TRBV27 and J is TRBJ2-1; TRBD2 matches 10 bases. The CDR3 has 15 residues. Trimming cost V 6 bases and J 4 bases; bases outside gene matches: 6. Germline assignment: CDR1 MNHEY and CDR2 SMNVEV (reference sequence).

Only one count was recorded for this clone. This chain joins TRBV11-3 and TRBJ1-4, with 10 bases lining up with TRBD1. CDR1 SGHNT and CDR2 YENEEA come from the germline V gene. CDR3 length: 14 residues. V gave up 5 bases and J gave up 6 bases; unmatched junction bases: 3. The CDR3 spells CASSPGTGDEKLFF. The CDR3 DNA is TGTGCCAGCAGCCCCGGGACAGGGGATGAAAAACTGTTTTTT.

The chain carries TRBV6-5 and TRBJ1-6; D may be TRBD1 (5 bases). This CDR3 spans 13 amino acids. Germline V gene sequence: CDR1 MNHEY, CDR2 SVGAGI. V shed 6 bases and J shed 7 bases, with 10 bases lying between them. The CDR3 sequence: CASSRDLNSPLHF. The CDR3 nucleotides are TGTGCCAGCAGCCGGGACTTAAATTCACCCCTCCACTTT.

V usage is TRBV18 and J usage is TRBJ1-5, with D possibly matching TRBD1 (5 bases). Per the germline V gene, CDR1 is KGHSH and CDR2 is LQKENI. V gave up 5 bases and J gave up 6 bases, with 20 bases separating them. The CDR3 covers 16 residues. The CDR3: CASSKTVTVDAQPQHF. The DNA of the CDR3 is TGTGCCAGCTCAAAGACAGTCACGGTTGATGCTCAGCCCCAGCATTTT. Based on the CDR3 plus reference TRBV18 and TRBJ1-5, the full variable domain is NAGVMQNPRHLVRRRGQEARLRCSPMKGHSHVYWYRQLPEEGLKFMVYLQKENIIDESGMPKERFSAEFPKEGPSILRIQQVVRGDSAAYFCASSKTVTVDAQPQHFGDGTRLSIL.